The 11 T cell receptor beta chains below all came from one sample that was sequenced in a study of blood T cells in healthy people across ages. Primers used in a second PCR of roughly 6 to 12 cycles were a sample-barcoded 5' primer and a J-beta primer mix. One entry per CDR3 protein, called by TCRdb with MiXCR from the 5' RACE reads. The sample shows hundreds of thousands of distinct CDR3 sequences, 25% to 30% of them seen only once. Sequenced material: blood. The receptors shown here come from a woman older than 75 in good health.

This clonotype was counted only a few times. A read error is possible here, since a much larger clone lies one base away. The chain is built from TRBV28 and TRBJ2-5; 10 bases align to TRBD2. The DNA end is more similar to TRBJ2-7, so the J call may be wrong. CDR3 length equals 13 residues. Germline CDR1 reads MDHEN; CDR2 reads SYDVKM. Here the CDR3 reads CASRSGGACEQYF. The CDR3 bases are TGTGCCAGCAGAAGCGGGGGGGCCTGCGAGCAGTACTTC.

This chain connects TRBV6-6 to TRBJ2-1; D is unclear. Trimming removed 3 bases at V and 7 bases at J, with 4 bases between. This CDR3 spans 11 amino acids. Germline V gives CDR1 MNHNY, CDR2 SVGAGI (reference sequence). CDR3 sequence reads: CASSYMNEQFF. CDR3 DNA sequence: TGTGCCAGCAGTTATATGAATGAGCAGTTCTTC.

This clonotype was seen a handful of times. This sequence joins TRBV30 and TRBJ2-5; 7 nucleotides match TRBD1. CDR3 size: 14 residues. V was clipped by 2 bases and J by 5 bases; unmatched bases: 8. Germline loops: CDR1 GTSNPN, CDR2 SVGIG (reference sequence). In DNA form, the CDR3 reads TGTGCCTGGAGTCCCGGACAGGCCCGGGAGACCCAGTACTTC. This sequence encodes CAWSPGQARETQYF.

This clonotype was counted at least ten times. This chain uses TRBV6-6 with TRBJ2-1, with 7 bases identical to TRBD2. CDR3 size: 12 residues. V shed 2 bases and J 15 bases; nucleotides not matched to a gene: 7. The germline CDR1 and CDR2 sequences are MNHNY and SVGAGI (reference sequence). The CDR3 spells CASSYREGLSFF. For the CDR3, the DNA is TGTGCCAGCAGTTACAGGGAGGGTTTGTCGTTCTTC.

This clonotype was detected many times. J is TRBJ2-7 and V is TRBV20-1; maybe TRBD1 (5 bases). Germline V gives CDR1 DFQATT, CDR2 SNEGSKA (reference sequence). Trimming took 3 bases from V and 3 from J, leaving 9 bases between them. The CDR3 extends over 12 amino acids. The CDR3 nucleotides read TGCAGTGCTAGCCGGACACTCTACGAGCAGTACTTC. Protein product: CSASRTLYEQYF.

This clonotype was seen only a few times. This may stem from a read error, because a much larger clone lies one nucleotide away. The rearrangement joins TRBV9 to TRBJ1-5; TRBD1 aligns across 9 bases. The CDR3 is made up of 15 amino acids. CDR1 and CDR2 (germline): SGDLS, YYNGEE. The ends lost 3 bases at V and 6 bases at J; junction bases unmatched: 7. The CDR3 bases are TGTGCCAGCAGCGCAGGACAGGGGTACGGTCAGCCCCAGCATTTT. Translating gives CASSAGQGYGQPQHF.

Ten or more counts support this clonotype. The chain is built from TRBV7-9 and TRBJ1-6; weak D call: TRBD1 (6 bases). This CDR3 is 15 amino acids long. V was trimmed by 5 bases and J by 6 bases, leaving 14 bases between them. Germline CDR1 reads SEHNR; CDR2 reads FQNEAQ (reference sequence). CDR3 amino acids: CASSRVGTSNSPLHF. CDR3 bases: TGTGCCAGCAGCCGAGTCGGGACAAGTAATTCACCCCTCCACTTT.

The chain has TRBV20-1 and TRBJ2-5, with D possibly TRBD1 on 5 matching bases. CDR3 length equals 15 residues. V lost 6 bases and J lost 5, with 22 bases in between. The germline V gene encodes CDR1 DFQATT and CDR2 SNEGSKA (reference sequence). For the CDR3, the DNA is TGCAGTGCAGGCGCTAGGGGTCTGGGAATGGAGACCCAGTACTTC. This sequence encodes CSAGARGLGMETQYF.

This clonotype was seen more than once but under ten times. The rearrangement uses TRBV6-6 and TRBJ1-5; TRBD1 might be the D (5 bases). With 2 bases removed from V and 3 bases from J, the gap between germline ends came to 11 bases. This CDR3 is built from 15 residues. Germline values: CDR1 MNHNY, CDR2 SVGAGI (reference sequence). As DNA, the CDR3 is TGTGCCAGCAGTTACAGCAGGGTGGACAATCAGCCCCAGCATTTT. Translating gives CASSYSRVDNQPQHF.

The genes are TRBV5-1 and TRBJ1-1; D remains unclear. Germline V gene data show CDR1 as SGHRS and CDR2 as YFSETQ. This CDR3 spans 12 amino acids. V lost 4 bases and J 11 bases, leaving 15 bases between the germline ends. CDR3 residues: CASSGFNYEAFF. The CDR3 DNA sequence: TGCGCCAGCAGCGGATTCAATTATGAGGCTTTCTTT.

The CDR3 spells CSVQGGDYGYTF. CDR3 in DNA: TGCAGCGTTCAAGGGGGGGACTATGGCTACACCTTC. The chain links TRBV29-1 to TRBJ1-2, with D possibly TRBD1 on 6 matching bases. The germline gives CDR1 SQVTM, CDR2 ANQGSEA. The ends were cut back, 5 bases at V and 3 bases at J, with 10 bases in the middle. The CDR3 is made up of 12 amino acids.